This T cell receptor beta chain was identified in a study of cytomegalovirus exposure and HLA in healthy donors (TCRdb year 2017). Background on the whole study: In an earlier analysis of 550 to 750 of the donors, roughly 300 Gb of sequence data and some 120 million unique TCR beta sequences from roughly 180 million T cells were reported. An early release that covered 640 HLA-typed donors contained about 300 gigabases of sequencing data and 85 million to 100 million unique TCR sequences. Of the 300 to 500 genotyped donors, less than 90% were placed in the genetic ancestry cluster associated with self-reported Caucasian donors. The study aimed to test whether cataloging public T cell receptors could reveal signatures of past pathogen exposure. The T cell repertoires of under 700 subjects were profiled by immunosequencing and related to cytomegalovirus serostatus. Besides the first cohort of 550 to 750 subjects, a separate validation cohort made up of 90 to 150 different subjects was used. To predict cytomegalovirus infection status, the study brought together high-throughput TCR immunosequencing, statistical association of individual TCRs with disease status, and machine learning. To study patterns of TCR occurrence, a later analysis re-analyzed previously published TCR beta repertoires from around 660 donors and added high-resolution HLA genotyping. Rather than drawing on any new phenotypic data, the later analysis identified candidate immune exposures from TCR beta sequences and the way those sequences occurred across donors. An earlier analysis of several hundred of the donors applied high-throughput TCR beta sequencing to assess whether each TCR beta V gene segment acted as functional or pseudogenic. Alongside the repertoire data, information on donor age, sex, ethnicity and CMV serostatus was compiled. Genome-wide SNP genotypes for about three fifths of the roughly 670 donors were used in a later genetic analysis, which treated that subset as a discovery cohort. Every repertoire in the discovery cohort had been generated on one and the same sequencing platform. Both class I and class II loci were covered by HLA typing, at four-digit resolution. Typing coverage differed by locus: A, B, C, DRB1 and DQB1 were typed in roughly 629-630 donors, DQA1 in roughly 510, DPA1 in around 600, and DPB1 in 472. About five DR-DQ haplotypes were handled as single units for association and clustering, since linkage in the cohort was strong. Among 300 to 500 genotyped donors of the cohort, an average of approximately 240,000 unique TCR beta nucleotide sequences was sequenced per donor, of which about 18% were non-productive. Summary of the overall study and its limitations: Immune exposure information for the cohort was limited to CMV serostatus. In an earlier analysis of some 500 of the donors, most TCR beta V segments appeared in productive rearrangements about 87% or about 30% of the time, broadly matching IMGT annotations. Most CMV-associated TCR beta chains appeared to be HLA-restricted in a later analysis, and the HLA associations seemed to be driven largely by CMV exposure. Strong co-occurrence of HLA alleles, especially DR and DQ, made assigning TCR associations to individual alleles difficult. A later analysis found that TCR association rates varied across HLA loci, with DRB1 alleles showing the most associated TCRs and HLA-C alleles the fewest. A further reported finding was that TCR beta sequences accurately predicted the HLA-A and HLA-B alleles for most subjects in the first cohort. The 87-base-pair reads could not distinguish some IMGT-functional V segments, including TRBV6-2 and TRBV6-3, so those segments were excluded. In a later analysis, HLA-associated TCR beta chains showed more clonal expansion and lower generation probabilities than non-associated chains that were equally common. In a later analysis, several top co-occurrence clusters were reported to appear linked to parvovirus B19, influenza, CMV and Epstein-Barr virus. Because counts were too low, some 17 rarely observed V segments, including chromosome 9 orphons, were excluded from the earlier analysis of roughly 580 of the donors. Correlated functional status among segregating V segments might reflect linkage disequilibrium, but an unknown experimental factor could not be ruled out. In a later genetic analysis, a missense DCLRE1C variant was associated with V-gene and J-gene trimming of TCR beta chains, and the association was replicated in an independent cohort. Because HLA typing was unavailable for some donors at each locus, only the typed subset was used in association tests. While some public TCRs were present in many individuals, most TCR sequences turned up only very rarely across donors. In vitro tests confirmed that a few of the cytomegalovirus-associated TCR beta chains recognize cytomegalovirus antigens. This cohort had only TCR beta chains sequenced, and the lack of alpha or paired-chain data limited which features could be detected. Specific HLA alleles were associated with 18,000 or so TCR beta sequences at a false discovery rate of 0.05 in a later analysis. According to the authors, the approach could potentially be generalized to other disease states and immunological phenotypes. A group of highly shared sequence variants was considered likely to be a technical artifact of the sequencing pipeline. Roughly uniform sequencing depth across donors was assumed in presence/absence analyses, although this assumption may not hold. In the study, approximately 150 TCR beta chains were listed as associated with cytomegalovirus. The classifier was reported to diagnose cytomegalovirus status with high specificity and sensitivity in both the original and validation cohorts. A later genetic analysis reported fewer N-insertions in productive TCRs among donors in an Asian-associated ancestry cluster than the roughly 700-donor mean.

The cohort comprised 710 or so healthy bone marrow donors. At the time of sampling, all cohort members were nominally healthy, though unrecorded immune exposures were likely present. The donor was CMV seronegative and was included in the group of 352 seronegative cohort members. Each donor provided a peripheral blood sample, and peripheral blood mononuclear cells were used for TCR beta sequencing. The Qiagen DNeasy Blood Extraction Kit was used to extract genomic DNA from the blood cell samples. CDR1 and CDR2 were assigned from the germline V gene (reference sequence) as MNHEY and SMNVEV. The CDR3 covers 15 residues, taking in both the cysteine and the phenylalanine. Only the CDR3 portion is preserved as DNA: 45 bases, with reading frame beginning at the first base. V loses 5 bases at its end and J loses 4 bases; junction bases beyond the gene matches: 9. Libraries were built with the immunoSEQ multiplex PCR assay. The multiplex PCR relied on a mix of 60 forward primers for TCR Vbeta segments and 13 reverse primers for TCR Jbeta segments. A multiplex PCR assay on genomic DNA amplified the CDR3 region of rearranged TCR beta genes. Amplified TCR beta libraries were sequenced as 87-base-pair reads on the Illumina HiSeq System. The authors' analysis ran thus. A later analysis counted some 74 million unique TCR beta chains across the 666 repertoires, and 9 million to 14 million of these chains were shared by at least two donors. A nearest-neighbor algorithm error-corrected the raw reads and collapsed the reads into unique sequences, merging closely related sequences to remove PCR and sequencing errors. CDR3 sequences were aligned to IMGT reference sequences to assign V, D and J gene segments. For a sequence to be retained, at least a six-nucleotide match to both a V gene segment and a J gene segment was required. Rearrangements were classified as productive when the CDR3 lacked stop codons and remained in frame with V and J, and all other rearrangements were classified as non-productive. CDR3 was defined according to IMGT convention as the region running from the second conserved V-encoded cysteine to the conserved J-encoded phenylalanine. In an earlier analysis of just under 600 of the donors, sequences lacking an unambiguous match to a single V gene segment were excluded. In an earlier analysis of some 590 of the donors, a V segment was called functional when productive rearrangements were above 56.7%, and segregating when the standard deviation between donors exceeded 5%. To diagnose cytomegalovirus status from the catalog of TCR beta chain sequences, a statistical classification framework was built. In a later analysis, TCR nucleotide sequences were compared against IMGT/GENE-DB human TR gene sequences so that V and J genes could be assigned. The TCRdist pipeline was used in a later analysis to assign CDR3 sequences and most-parsimonious VDJ recombination scenarios. In a later analysis, each TCR beta chain was defined by its CDR3 amino acid sequence together with its V-gene family, and reads lacking a unique V-gene family were excluded. In a later analysis, 500 to 650 highly shared, low-generation-probability nucleotide sequences were removed to address suspected cross-contamination and a sequencing artifact. In a later analysis, a clonal expansion index for each public chain was calculated from normalized within-repertoire ranks of inferred template counts. In a later analysis, generation probabilities were computed using a VDJ recombination model fitted to out-of-frame rearrangements, and the results were checked against IGoR. In a later analysis, hypergeometric tests were used to score TCR-TCR, TCR-HLA and TCR-CMV co-occurrence, with a repertoire-size bias correction applied to TCR pairs. False discovery rates were estimated in a later analysis by permuting HLA or CMV assignments 20 times. In a later analysis, co-occurring TCRs were grouped using DBSCAN, and TCRdist sequence similarity was added for clustering within HLA-allele-positive subsets. For co-occurrence clustering, repertoires with fewer than 30,000 or more than 120,000 public chains were excluded, along with several repertoires with anomalous nucleotide sharing. In TCRdb, the immuneACCESS table is reduced to in-frame sequences with V and J assigned. These tables do not hold every clone; where another copy was compared, an unresolved V gene accounts for under half, and the others remain unexplained. V, J and clone size were drawn from that table, and D and trimming were deduced from the DNA. Counted in this sample were some 100,000 clones; under 85% of them appeared once. Clones ranked in the top ten supply 1.5% to 2% of the sample.

As concerns this clone: The antigen it binds to is not known. No base quality information exists; no much larger clone differs at one position.

The receptor was derived from a woman aged 40 to 49 in good health and CMV-seronegative. Specimen: PBMCs. This chain is built from TRBV27 and TRBJ1-2; 8 junctional bases match TRBD1. At the DNA level, the sequence is TGTGCCAGCAGTCCCAAGGACAGGGTCGGCTATGGCTACACCTTC. This sequence encodes CASSPKDRVGYGYTF.